This T cell receptor (beta chain) is from a study of T-cell reconstitution after alpha-beta-depleted transplantation in children. This sample's TCRbeta library carried unique molecular identifier barcodes. TCRdb re-analysed the PCR reads in MiXCR, keeping a single row per CDR3 protein. The sample consists of a few hundred thousand distinct CDR3 sequences, roughly a tenth of them appearing once. CDR3 length equals 13 residues. CDR1 and CDR2 (germline): MNHEY, SVGEGT. V lost 6 bases, J lost 5 bases, and 5 bases stayed unmatched. Sample: PBMCs from the stem cell graft donor, taken from the stem cell graft. The V and J genes are TRBV6-2 or TRBV6-3 and TRBJ2-7; 9 positions match TRBD1. The TCR originated in a human donor who donated a stem cell graft to a child with acute myeloid leukemia. CDR3 nucleotide sequence: TGTGCCAGCAGCCGGACAGGGGTCCACGAGCAGTACTTC. This translates into CASSRTGVHEQYF.